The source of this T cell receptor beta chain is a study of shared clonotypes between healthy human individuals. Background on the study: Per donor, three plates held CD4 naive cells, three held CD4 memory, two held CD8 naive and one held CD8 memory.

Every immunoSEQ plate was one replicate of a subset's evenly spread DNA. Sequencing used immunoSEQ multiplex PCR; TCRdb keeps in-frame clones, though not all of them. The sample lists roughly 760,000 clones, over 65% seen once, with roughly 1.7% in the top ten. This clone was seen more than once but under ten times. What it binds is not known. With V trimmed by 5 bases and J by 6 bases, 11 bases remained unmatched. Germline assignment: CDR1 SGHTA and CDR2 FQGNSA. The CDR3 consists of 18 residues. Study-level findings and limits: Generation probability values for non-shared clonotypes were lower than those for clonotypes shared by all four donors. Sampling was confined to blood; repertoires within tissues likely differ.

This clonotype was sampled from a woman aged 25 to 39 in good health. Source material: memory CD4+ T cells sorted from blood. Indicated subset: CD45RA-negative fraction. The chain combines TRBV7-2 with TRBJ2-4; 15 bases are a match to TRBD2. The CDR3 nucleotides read TGTGCCAGCAGCGCCATTCATGGACTAGCGGGAGGGGGAAACATTCAGTACTTC. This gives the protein CASSAIHGLAGGGNIQYF.